This TCR beta chain was recorded in a study of blood T cell repertoires in COVID-19. Study-level background: The United States, Italy and Spain supplied acute and convalescent COVID-19 samples. In each case, the material was cDNA or gDNA derived from T cells, B-cell-depleted T cells, or PBMCs.

Original analysis: Estimation of nucleated cell counts relied on the amplification of reference gene primers. Some clones are missing from TCRdb's copy, which holds only in-frame ones; the method was immunoSEQ multiplex PCR. That table gives V, J and clone size, and the DNA gave D and trimming. The table shows some 56,000 clones, with about 84% occurring only once. The CDR3 sequence is 15 residues long. The germline V gene encodes CDR1 MDHEN and CDR2 SYDVKM. The V gene end was trimmed by 2 bases and the J gene end by 6 bases; junction bases not matched to a gene: 6. This chain uses TRBV28 with TRBJ2-3, with 9 bases fitting TRBD2. Sequencing used peripheral blood. The TCR comes from a man aged 55 to 69 with acute or convalescent COVID-19. The CDR3 reads CASSLAGGPIDTQYF. For the CDR3, the DNA is TGTGCCAGCAGTTTAGCGGGGGGGCCGATCGATACGCAGTATTTT.